This T cell receptor beta chain came from a study of blood T cells in healthy people across ages. Study-wide results and caveats: Per-million-T-cell TCR beta diversity fell roughly linearly with age.

Every donor contributed roughly 10 milliliters of peripheral blood by blood draw. Samples had at least 6.5 million PBMCs isolated from them. Germline values: CDR1 DFQATT, CDR2 SNEGSKA (reference sequence). This CDR3 has 14 amino acids. Trimming removed 6 bases from V and 3 bases from J; junction bases left unmatched: 10. This clonotype was observed a handful of times. Its antigen is unidentified. Then a second PCR, running roughly 7 to 11 cycles, was carried out with a sample-barcoded 5' primer and a J-beta primer mix. All cDNA molecules were each tagged by a template-switch adaptor with 12 random nucleotides. TCRdb reprocessed the 5' RACE reads with MiXCR, giving one entry per CDR3 protein. This table has around 2 million distinct CDR3 sequences, more than 35% appearing once.

Sequencing was done on a sample of blood. The chain is built from TRBV20-1 and TRBJ1-2; 7 bases are shared with TRBD1. This receptor was identified in a human donor in good health. CDR3 coding DNA: TGCAGTGCCGTTTCGACAGGGTGGCACTATGGCTACACCTTC. Translating gives CSAVSTGWHYGYTF.